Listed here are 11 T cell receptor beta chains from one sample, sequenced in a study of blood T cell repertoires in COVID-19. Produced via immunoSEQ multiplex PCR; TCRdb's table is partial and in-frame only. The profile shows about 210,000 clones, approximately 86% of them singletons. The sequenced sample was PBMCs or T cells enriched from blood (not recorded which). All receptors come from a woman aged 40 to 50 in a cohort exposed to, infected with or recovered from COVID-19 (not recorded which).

This chain's CDR3 is CASSETRQSGQPQHF. For the CDR3, the DNA is TGCGCCAGCAGTGAAACGAGGCAGAGCGGTCAGCCCCAGCATTTT. The rearrangement links TRBV10-2 to TRBJ1-5; D remains unclear. Trimming took 3 bases from V and 6 from J, leaving 15 bases between them. The CDR3 has 15 residues. In germline, CDR1 is WSHSY, CDR2 SAAADI.

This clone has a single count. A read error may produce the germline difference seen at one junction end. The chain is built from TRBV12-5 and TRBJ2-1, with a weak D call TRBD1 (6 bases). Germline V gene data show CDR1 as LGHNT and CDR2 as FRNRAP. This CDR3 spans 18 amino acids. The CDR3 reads CASGLTPPTEGWDNGQFF. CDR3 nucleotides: TGTGCTAGTGGTTTGACACCCCCAACAGAGGGGTGGGACAATGGGCAGTTCTTC.

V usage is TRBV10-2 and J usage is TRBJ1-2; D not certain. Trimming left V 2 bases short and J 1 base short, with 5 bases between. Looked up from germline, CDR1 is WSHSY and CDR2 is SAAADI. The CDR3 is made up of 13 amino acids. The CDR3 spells CASSEVRNYGYTF. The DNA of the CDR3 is TGCGCCAGCAGTGAGGTCCGTAACTATGGCTACACCTTC.

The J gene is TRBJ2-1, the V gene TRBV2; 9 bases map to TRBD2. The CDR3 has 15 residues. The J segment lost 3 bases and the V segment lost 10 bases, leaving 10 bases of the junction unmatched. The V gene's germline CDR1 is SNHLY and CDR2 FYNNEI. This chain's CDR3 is CAIPTGTSSYNEQFF. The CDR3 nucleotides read TGTGCCATCCCTACCGGGACTAGCAGCTACAATGAGCAGTTCTTC.

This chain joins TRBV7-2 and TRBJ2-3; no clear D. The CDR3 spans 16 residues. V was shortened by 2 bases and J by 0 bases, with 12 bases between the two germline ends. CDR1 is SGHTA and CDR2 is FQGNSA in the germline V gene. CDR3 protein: CASSLLSASSTDTQYF. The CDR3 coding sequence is TGTGCCAGCAGCTTACTGTCAGCGAGTAGCACAGATACGCAGTATTTT.

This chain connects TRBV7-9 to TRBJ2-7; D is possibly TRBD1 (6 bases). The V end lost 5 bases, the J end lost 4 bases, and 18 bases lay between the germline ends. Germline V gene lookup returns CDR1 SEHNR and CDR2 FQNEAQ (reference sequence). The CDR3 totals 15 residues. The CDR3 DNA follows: TGTGCCAGCAGCCCTGACCGGGACACTTTTTACGAGCAGTACTTC. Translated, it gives CASSPDRDTFYEQYF.

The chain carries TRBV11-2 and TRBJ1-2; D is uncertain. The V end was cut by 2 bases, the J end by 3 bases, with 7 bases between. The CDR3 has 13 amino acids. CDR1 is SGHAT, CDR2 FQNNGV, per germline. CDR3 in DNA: TGTGCCAGCAGCTTAACCACTGACTATGGCTACACCTTC. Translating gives CASSLTTDYGYTF.

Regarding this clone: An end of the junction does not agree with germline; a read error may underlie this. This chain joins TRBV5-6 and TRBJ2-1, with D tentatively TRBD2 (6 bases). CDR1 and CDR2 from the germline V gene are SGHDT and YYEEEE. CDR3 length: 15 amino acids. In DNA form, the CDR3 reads TGTGCCAGCGGCTTAGGGCGGGGCCCGGGGAATGAGCAGTTCTTC. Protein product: CASGLGRGPGNEQFF.

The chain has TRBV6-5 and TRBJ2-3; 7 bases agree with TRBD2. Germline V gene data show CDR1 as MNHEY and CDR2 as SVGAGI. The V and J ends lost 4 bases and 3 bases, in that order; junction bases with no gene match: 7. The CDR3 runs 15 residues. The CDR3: CASSFMAGETDTQYF. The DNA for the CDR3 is TGTGCCAGCAGTTTTATGGCGGGGGAGACAGATACGCAGTATTTT.

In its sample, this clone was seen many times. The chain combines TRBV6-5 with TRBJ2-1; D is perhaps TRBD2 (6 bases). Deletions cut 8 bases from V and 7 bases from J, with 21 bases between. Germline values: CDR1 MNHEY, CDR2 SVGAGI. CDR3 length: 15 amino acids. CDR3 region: CASAEGWRDVNEQFF. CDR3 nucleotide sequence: TGTGCCAGCGCGGAAGGGTGGCGGGATGTTAATGAGCAGTTCTTC.

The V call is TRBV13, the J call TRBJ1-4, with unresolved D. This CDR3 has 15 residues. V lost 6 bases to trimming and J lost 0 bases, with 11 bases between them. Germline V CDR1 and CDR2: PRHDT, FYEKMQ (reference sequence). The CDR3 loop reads CASRVQTATNEKLFF. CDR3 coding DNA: TGTGCCAGCAGAGTGCAGACTGCAACTAATGAAAAACTGTTTTTT. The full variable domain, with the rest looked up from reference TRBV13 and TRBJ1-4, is AAGVIQSPRHLIKEKRETATLKCYPIPRHDTVYWYQQGPGQDPQFLISFYEKMQSDKGSIPDRFSAQQFSDYHSELNMSSLELGDSALYFCASRVQTATNEKLFFGSGTQLSVL.